This section outlines one T cell receptor (beta chain) sequence together with its context. This clone was detected once. The specificity of this receptor is unknown. Base quality data are lacking; no much larger clone is found one base away. The V and J ends are trimmed by 5 bases and 4 bases, leaving 11 bases between them. The CDR3 goes from the cysteine to the phenylalanine over 13 residues. Here the CDR3 DNA is all that survives: 39 bases in frame from base 1. CDR1 SGHTA and CDR2 FQGNSA were looked up in the germline V gene. These data come from a study of blood T cell repertoires in COVID-19 (dated by TCRdb to the early 2020s). Some background on the complete study: Samples from collaborators originated in the United States, Italy and Spain and spanned both the acute and convalescent phases of COVID-19. The prospective study material was composed of cDNA or gDNA derived from T cells, B-cell-depleted T cells, or PBMCs. Deeply sampled blood TCRbeta repertoires from subjects exposed to, actively infected with, or recovered from COVID-19 were included in the dataset. The repertoires were released in a freely available public database meant as a resource for research on the immune response to SARS-CoV-2. The samples were drawn from the first 160 participants of the ongoing ImmuneRACE study and from 1,254 subjects provided by 6 global collaborators. A de-identified subject ID, COVID-19 status, age in years and sex were almost always included in the sample metadata. HLA class I and class II types, where available, came from metadata supplied by the sample provider rather than from assay-based typing.

Study-wide findings and limitations: Clinical and demographic metadata were provided uncurated, with the amount varying by source and participant.

In Seattle, one collaborating source enrolled patients while the infection was active and tracked those patients longitudinally over the course of disease. Collaborating institutions collected whole blood in K2EDTA tubes following their own protocols. For TCRbeta analysis, collaborator samples were shipped as frozen whole blood, as isolated PBMCs, or as DNA extracted from either sample type. TCRbeta CDR3 regions were amplified from genomic DNA using the immunoSEQ Assay, a bias-controlled multiplex PCR. In the original analysis: Nucleated cell counts per sample were estimated from amplification of reference gene primers within the assay. To quantify the absolute abundance of each unique TCRbeta CDR3 rearrangement, sequence reads were collapsed and filtered. For each sample, productive Simpson clonality was calculated by taking the square root of Simpson's diversity index across productive rearrangements. Not all clones reach the TCRdb copy of this immuneACCESS table, which keeps in-frame sequences only. Checked studies attribute under half of the gap to unresolved V genes and leave the rest unexplained. That table supplies the V and J calls and clone size; D and trimming were determined from the DNA. The sample records about 190,000 clones, around 80% of which are singletons. Approximately 10% of the sample is taken by the ten largest.

This TCR was sampled from a woman of 80 years or more with COVID-19, enrolled during active disease. The sequencing input was peripheral blood. The chain employs TRBV7-2 and TRBJ1-2, with TRBD1 tentatively as D gene (5 bases match). CDR3 region: CASSEGQGYGYTF. The nucleotide sequence is TGTGCCAGCAGCGAAGGGCAGGGCTATGGCTACACCTTC.